Following are 17 T cell receptor beta chains from one sample sequenced in a study of blood T cell repertoires in COVID-19. Method: immunoSEQ multiplex PCR; TCRdb's copy keeps in-frame clones and lacks some. The sample includes around 200,000 clones, roughly 89% seen only once; the top ten take roughly 3.7%. Sequencing was performed on peripheral blood. The receptors here all came from a man younger than 35 with active or convalescent COVID-19.

The chain joins TRBV11-2 to TRBJ2-1; TRBD2 might be the D (6 bases). Germline lookup yields CDR1 SGHAT and CDR2 FQNNGV. V lost 6 bases and J 1 base, leaving 10 bases between the germline ends. The CDR3 runs 14 residues. CDR3 sequence reads: CASRVAASYNEQFF. CDR3 coding DNA: TGTGCCAGCAGGGTAGCGGCATCCTACAATGAGCAGTTCTTC.

The chain has TRBV10-3 and TRBJ1-4, with a tentative D call TRBD1 (5 bases). This CDR3 has 13 residues. The V end was cut by 6 bases, the J end by 8 bases, with 13 bases between. The germline gives CDR1 ENHRY, CDR2 SYGVKD. CDR3 nucleotide sequence: TGTGCCATCAGAGGGAGGGACGACGAAAAACTGTTTTTT. Its protein product is CAIRGRDDEKLFF.

The chain recombines TRBV2 with TRBJ2-7; TRBD1 matches at 9 bases. Germline values: CDR1 SNHLY, CDR2 FYNNEI. The CDR3 is 12 amino acids. V lost 8 bases and J lost 6; bases outside the gene matches: 5. CDR3 region: CASRDREAEQYF. The CDR3 bases are TGTGCCAGCCGGGACAGGGAAGCCGAGCAGTACTTC.

The chain couples TRBV4-2 to TRBJ1-6; D uncertain. Trimming removed 4 bases at V and 0 bases at J, with 16 bases between. Germline CDR1 LGHNA, CDR2 YNFKEQ. The length of the CDR3 is 18 residues. CDR3 coding DNA: TGTGCCAGCAGCCTAGCGCCCCGCGGAGCCTCCTATAATTCACCCCTCCACTTT. Translating gives CASSLAPRGASYNSPLHF.

This chain links TRBV27 with TRBJ1-1; 7 nucleotides agree with TRBD1. This CDR3 is 15 amino acids long. Germline trimming cut 0 bases from V and 4 bases from J; bases unmatched to any gene: 5. Germline CDR1 MNHEY, CDR2 SMNVEV (reference sequence). DNA of the CDR3: TGTGCCAGCAGTTTATCATGGACAGGTTCCACTGAAGCTTTCTTT. It translates to CASSLSWTGSTEAFF.

The V and J genes are TRBV7-9 and TRBJ1-4, with unresolved D. V lost 0 bases to trimming and J lost 3 bases, with 11 bases between them. CDR1 SEHNR and CDR2 FQNEAQ come from the germline V gene (reference sequence). The CDR3 spans 16 residues. CDR3 coding DNA: TGTGCCAGCAGCTTAGCAGCGGGGAACGCTAATGAAAAACTGTTTTTT. Translated: CASSLAAGNANEKLFF. Full variable domain (outside the CDR3, taken from reference TRBV7-9 and TRBJ1-4): DTGVSQNPRHKITKRGQNVTFRCDPISEHNRLYWYRQTLGQGPEFLTYFQNEAQLEKSRLLSDRFSAERPKGSFSTLEIQRTEQGDSAMYLCASSLAAGNANEKLFFGSGTQLSVL.

This chain connects TRBV5-4 to TRBJ2-2, with TRBD1 identical over 10 bases. The V segment lost 3 bases and the J segment 5 bases; nucleotides outside the gene matches: 4. The CDR3 sequence is 15 residues long. Germline V lookup: CDR1 SGHNT, CDR2 YYREEE (reference sequence). The CDR3 spells CASSSGQGRTGELFF. The CDR3 coding sequence is TGTGCCAGCAGCTCGGGACAGGGGCGGACCGGGGAGCTGTTTTTT.

CDR3 residues: CASSLKGKVGEQYF. CDR3 sequence (DNA): TGTGCCAGCAGCTTAAAGGGGAAAGTGGGAGAGCAGTACTTC. V and J are TRBV5-4 and TRBJ2-7; perhaps TRBD1 as D (5 bases). V dropped 2 bases and J dropped 7 bases, with 16 bases sitting between them. The CDR3 is 14 residues long. Looked up from germline, CDR1 is SGHNT and CDR2 is YYREEE (reference sequence).

The chain is built from TRBV7-9 and TRBJ1-2; 7 bases agree with TRBD1. Germline loops: CDR1 SEHNR, CDR2 FQNEAQ (reference sequence). The CDR3 is made up of 15 amino acids. J lost 1 base, V lost 5 bases, and 7 bases had no gene match. In DNA, the CDR3 is TGTGCCAGCAGCCCCTCGGGACAGTTTAACTATGGCTACACCTTC. It yields the protein CASSPSGQFNYGYTF.

This rearrangement joins TRBV5-1 to TRBJ1-6, with a tentative D call TRBD1 (6 bases). This CDR3 comprises 13 residues. V lost 6 bases, J lost 5 bases, and 9 bases lay in between. CDR1 and CDR2 from the germline V gene are SGHRS and YFSETQ. The CDR3 here is CASKDSDNSPLHF. The CDR3 nucleotides are TGCGCCAGCAAGGACAGTGATAATTCACCCCTCCACTTT.

The chain has TRBV27 and TRBJ2-5; tentative D call: TRBD1 (6 bases). The end of the DNA aligns better with TRBJ2-7, so the J call may be wrong. This CDR3 has 15 amino acids. CDR1 is MNHEY and CDR2 is SMNVEV in the germline V gene (reference sequence). The CDR3 protein is CASTPWGPDPYEQYF. DNA for the CDR3: TGTGCCAGCACGCCGTGGGGGCCTGATCCTTACGAGCAGTACTTC.

The rearrangement links TRBV19 to TRBJ2-6; the D is unclear. V lost 2 bases and J lost 1, with 6 bases in between. This CDR3 contains 15 residues. Germline lookup yields CDR1 LNHDA and CDR2 SQIVND (reference sequence). Here the CDR3 DNA reads TGTGCCAGTAGTATACCGACTTCTGGGGCCAACGTCCTGACTTTC. As protein: CASSIPTSGANVLTF.

The V call is TRBV6-5, the J call TRBJ2-5, with D tentatively TRBD1 (6 bases). This CDR3 has 15 amino acids. Germline CDR1 MNHEY, CDR2 SVGAGI. Trimming left V 4 bases short and J 0 bases short, with 12 bases between. Here the CDR3 reads CASSSPDRHQETQYF. CDR3 nucleotides: TGTGCCAGCAGTTCTCCGGACAGACACCAAGAGACCCAGTACTTC.

Points on this clone: An end of the junction does not agree with germline; a read error may underlie this. In DNA form, the CDR3 reads TGTGCTAGCAGCCCGAACAGGGCGGACACCGGGGAGCTGTTTTTT. Protein product: CASSPNRADTGELFF. The V gene is TRBV7-7, the J gene TRBJ2-2; weak D call: TRBD1 (6 bases). CDR3 length: 15 amino acids. Germline CDR1 reads SSHAT; CDR2 reads FNYEAQ (reference sequence).

This rearrangement joins TRBV7-9 to TRBJ1-2, with a possible D match to TRBD1 (6 bases). This CDR3 has 13 residues. V lost 6 bases, J lost 2 bases, and 10 bases lay in between. Germline CDR1 is SEHNR and CDR2 is FQNEAQ (reference sequence). In nucleotides, the CDR3 is TGTGCCAGCAGTCGCACAGGGAACTATGGCTACACCTTC. Amino acid sequence: CASSRTGNYGYTF.

DNA of the CDR3: TGTGCCAGCAGTACTCCGGGACTATGGCCGGAGACCCAGTACTTC. It yields the protein CASSTPGLWPETQYF. This sequence joins TRBV2 and TRBJ2-5, with TRBD2 matching over 7 bases. The CDR3 covers 15 residues. Germline CDR1 and CDR2: SNHLY and FYNNEI. V was pared by 5 bases and J by 5 bases, with 11 bases of the junction left unmatched.

In its sample, this clone was seen once. CDR3 nucleotides: TGTGCCAGCTCAGGGGCAGGGGGCAATCAGCCCCAGCATTTT. Translating gives CASSGAGGNQPQHF. V usage is TRBV18 and J usage is TRBJ1-5; possible D gene TRBD1, 6 bases. Germline CDR1 and CDR2: KGHSH and LQKENI. The CDR3 length is 14 residues. The germline V and J ends were trimmed by 5 bases and 2 bases, with 10 bases remaining between them.